The 10 T cell receptor beta chains below all came from one sample that was sequenced in a study of type 1 regulatory T cells. TCRdb re-derived calls from the reads in MiXCR, one entry per CDR3 protein. The data contain approximately 90,000 distinct CDR3 sequences, roughly a third of them singletons. The specimen was CD4+ T cells, either the whole sample or a sorted fraction (not recorded which). The receptors here all came from a human donor in good health.

Concerning this clonotype: Germline is not matched at one junction end, which may reflect a read error. The rearrangement uses TRBV29-1 and TRBJ2-4; 16 nucleotides line up with TRBD2. The CDR3 loop spans 18 amino acids. CDR1 and CDR2 from the germline V gene are SQVTM and ANQGSEA. CDR3 loop: CGVGTGTSGRAGKNIQYF. CDR3 nucleotide sequence: TGCGGCGTTGGGACCGGGACTAGCGGGAGGGCCGGTAAAAACATTCAGTACTTC.

The chain links TRBV7-2 to TRBJ2-3, with D unclear. V was pared by 5 bases and J by 0 bases, with 12 bases between. The CDR3 loop spans 15 amino acids. The germline CDR1 and CDR2 sequences are SGHTA and FQGNSA. CDR3 bases: TGTGCCAGCAGCCCCCGTATGGGTAGCACAGATACGCAGTATTTT. Encoded protein: CASSPRMGSTDTQYF.

This clonotype was seen a few times. The chain joins TRBV15 to TRBJ1-6; maybe TRBD1 (5 bases). This CDR3 region has 16 residues. Germline V gene sequence: CDR1 LNHNV, CDR2 YYDKDF (reference sequence). V shed 3 bases and J shed 2 bases, with 11 bases lying between them. The CDR3 region is CATSSTGRTYNSPLHF. The CDR3 nucleotides read TGTGCCACCAGCAGTACAGGCAGGACCTATAATTCACCCCTCCACTTT.

This clonotype was detected only once. The V call is TRBV2, the J call TRBJ2-4; no clear D. Trimming shortened V by 7 bases and J by 8 bases, and 18 bases separated the two germline ends. The V gene's germline CDR1 is SNHLY and CDR2 FYNNEI. CDR3 size: 14 residues. CDR3 loop: CASTRSTQAYIQYF. The CDR3 DNA reads TGTGCCAGCACTCGGTCAACGCAGGCGTACATTCAGTACTTC.

The CDR3 sequence is CASSTGQVGAFF. The DNA of the CDR3 is TGTGCCAGCAGCACCGGCCAAGTTGGGGCTTTCTTT. The chain employs TRBV6-6 and TRBJ1-1; D ambiguous. The CDR3 contains 12 residues. Germline V gene data show CDR1 as MNHNY and CDR2 as SVGAGI (reference sequence). Trimming left V 6 bases short and J 11 bases short, with 16 bases between.

This clonotype was detected a few times. This chain joins TRBV4-3 and TRBJ2-7; TRBD2 agrees at 8 bases. Germline V CDR1 and CDR2: LGHNA, YSLEER. CDR3 size: 16 residues. J gave up 0 bases and V 3 bases, and 7 bases lay outside the gene matches. The CDR3 sequence is CASSHTSGVSSYEQYF. CDR3 coding DNA: TGCGCCAGCAGCCACACTAGCGGTGTGAGCTCCTACGAGCAGTACTTC.

J is TRBJ1-2 and V is TRBV6-5, with D maybe TRBD1 (5 bases). Germline V gene sequence: CDR1 MNHEY, CDR2 SVGAGI. Trimming stripped 5 bases from V and 4 bases from J, with 11 bases between. CDR3 length: 13 amino acids. The CDR3, as DNA: TGTGCCAGCAGTCCCGTCGGGGGCTATGGCTACACCTTC. This gives the protein CASSPVGGYGYTF.

The sample holds a few counts of this clonotype. This chain joins TRBV7-6 and TRBJ2-2, with 7 bases that match TRBD2. The trim removed 1 base at V and 2 bases at J, leaving 16 bases unmatched. Germline CDR1 reads SGHVS; CDR2 reads FNYEAQ. CDR3 length equals 20 residues. For the CDR3, the DNA is TGTGCCAGCAGCTTAGGCGGACTAGACCTCTCCACTATAAACACCGGGGAGCTGTTTTTT. Its translation: CASSLGGLDLSTINTGELFF.

This clonotype turned up a few times. V and J are TRBV6-2 or TRBV6-3 and TRBJ2-2; tentative D call: TRBD2 (6 bases). In germline, CDR1 is MNHEY, CDR2 SVGEGT. The CDR3 runs 19 residues. V gave up 2 bases and J gave up 0 bases, with 19 bases separating them. CDR3 in amino acids: CASSYAGNVVGTNTGELFF. The CDR3 DNA reads TGTGCCAGCAGTTACGCGGGAAACGTCGTTGGAACGAACACCGGGGAGCTGTTTTTT.

On this clonotype itself: A clone one base away is much larger, so this may be a read error. The J gene is TRBJ1-1, the V gene TRBV20-1; D perhaps matches TRBD1 (5 bases). From germline, CDR1 is DFQATT and CDR2 SNEGSKA (reference sequence). The V end was cut by 3 bases, the J end by 4 bases, with 18 bases between. This CDR3 is 15 amino acids long. CDR3 DNA: TGCAGTGCTAGTGATCGACAGATCGGAGGCACTGAAGCTTTCTTT. It specifies CSASDRQIGGTEAFF.